This entry is about one TCR beta chain. The antigen is unknown. Naive CD45RA+ and memory CD45RO+ CD4+ or CD8+ T cells were FACS-sorted. The table came from immunoSEQ multiplex PCR; TCRdb's copy has only in-frame clones and leaves some out. The profile shows roughly 30,000 clones, about four fifths of them singletons. The data belong to a study of regulatory dendritic cells for organ transplantation. Study results and caveats: Naive CD4+ and CD8+ repertoires were highly diverse; memory CD8+ was most oligoclonal.

The V end was cut by 3 bases, the J end by 0 bases, with 12 bases between. Germline V CDR1 and CDR2: ENHRY, SYGVKD. The CDR3 loop spans 15 amino acids. The clonotype originates from a human donor in good health. The rearrangement joins TRBV10-3 to TRBJ2-7, with D possibly being TRBD2 (5 bases). Sequenced: naive CD8+ T cells from blood. Subset in this sample: CD45RA+ naive T cells. CDR3 in DNA: TGTGCCATCAGTGACCCCCCCAGCGGCTCCTACGAGCAGTACTTC. It codes for CAISDPPSGSYEQYF.